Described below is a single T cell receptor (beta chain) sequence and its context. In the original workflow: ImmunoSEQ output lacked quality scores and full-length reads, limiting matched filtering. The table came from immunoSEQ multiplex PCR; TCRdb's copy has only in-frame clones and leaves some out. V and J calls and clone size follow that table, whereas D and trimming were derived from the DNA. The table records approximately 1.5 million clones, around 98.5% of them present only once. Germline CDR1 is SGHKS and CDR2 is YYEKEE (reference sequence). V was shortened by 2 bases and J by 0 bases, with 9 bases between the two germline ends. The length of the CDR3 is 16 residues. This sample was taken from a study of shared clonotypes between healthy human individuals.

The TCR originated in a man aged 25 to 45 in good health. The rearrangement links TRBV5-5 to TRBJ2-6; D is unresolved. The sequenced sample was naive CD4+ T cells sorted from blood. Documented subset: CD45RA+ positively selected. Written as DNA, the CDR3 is TGTGCCAGCAGCTTATTCGAAATCTCTGGGGCCAACGTCCTGACTTTC. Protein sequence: CASSLFEISGANVLTF.